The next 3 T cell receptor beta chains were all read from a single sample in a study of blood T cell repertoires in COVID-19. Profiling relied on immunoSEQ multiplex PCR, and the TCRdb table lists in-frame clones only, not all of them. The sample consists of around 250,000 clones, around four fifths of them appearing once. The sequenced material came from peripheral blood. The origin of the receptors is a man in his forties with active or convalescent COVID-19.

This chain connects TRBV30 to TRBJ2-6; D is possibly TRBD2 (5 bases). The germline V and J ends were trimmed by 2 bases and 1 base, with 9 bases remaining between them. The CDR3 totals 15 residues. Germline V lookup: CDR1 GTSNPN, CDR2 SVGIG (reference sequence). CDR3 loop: CAWSTGRSGANVLTF. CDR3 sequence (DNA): TGTGCCTGGAGTACGGGAAGGTCTGGGGCCAACGTCCTGACTTTC.

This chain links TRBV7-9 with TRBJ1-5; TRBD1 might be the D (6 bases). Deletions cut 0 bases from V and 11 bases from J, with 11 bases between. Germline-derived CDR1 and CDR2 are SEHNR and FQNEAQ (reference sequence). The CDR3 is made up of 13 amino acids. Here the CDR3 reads CASSLAGGPTQHF. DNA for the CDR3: TGTGCCAGCAGCTTAGCAGGGGGTCCCACCCAGCATTTT.

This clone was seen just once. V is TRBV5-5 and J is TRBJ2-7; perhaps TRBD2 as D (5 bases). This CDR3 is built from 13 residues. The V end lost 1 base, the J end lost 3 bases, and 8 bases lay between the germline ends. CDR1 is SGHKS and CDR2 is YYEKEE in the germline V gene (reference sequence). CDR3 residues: CASSLFGDYEQYF. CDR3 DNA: TGTGCCAGCAGCTTGTTCGGGGACTACGAGCAGTACTTC.